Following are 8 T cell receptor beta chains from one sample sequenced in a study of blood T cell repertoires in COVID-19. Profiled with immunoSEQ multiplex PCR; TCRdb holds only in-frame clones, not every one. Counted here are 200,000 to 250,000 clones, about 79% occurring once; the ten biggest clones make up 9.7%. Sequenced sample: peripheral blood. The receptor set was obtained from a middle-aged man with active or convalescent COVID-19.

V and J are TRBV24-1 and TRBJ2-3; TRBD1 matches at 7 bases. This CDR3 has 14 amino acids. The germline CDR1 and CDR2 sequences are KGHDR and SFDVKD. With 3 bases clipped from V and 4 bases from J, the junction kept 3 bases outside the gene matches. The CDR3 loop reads CATSDRGGPDTQYF. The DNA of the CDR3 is TGTGCCACCAGTGATAGAGGGGGCCCAGATACGCAGTATTTT.

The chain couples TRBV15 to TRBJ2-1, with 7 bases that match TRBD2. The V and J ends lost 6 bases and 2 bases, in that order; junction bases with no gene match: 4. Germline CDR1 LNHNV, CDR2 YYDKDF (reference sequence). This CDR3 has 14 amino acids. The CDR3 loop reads CATRERGTYNEQFF. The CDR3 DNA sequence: TGTGCCACCAGGGAGCGGGGTACCTACAATGAGCAGTTCTTC.

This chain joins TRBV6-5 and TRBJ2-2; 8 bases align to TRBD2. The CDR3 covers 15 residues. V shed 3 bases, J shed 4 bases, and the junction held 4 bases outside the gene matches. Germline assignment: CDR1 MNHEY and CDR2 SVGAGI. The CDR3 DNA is TGTGCCAGCAGTTATAGCGGGGAAGGCACCGGGGAGCTGTTTTTT. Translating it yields CASSYSGEGTGELFF.

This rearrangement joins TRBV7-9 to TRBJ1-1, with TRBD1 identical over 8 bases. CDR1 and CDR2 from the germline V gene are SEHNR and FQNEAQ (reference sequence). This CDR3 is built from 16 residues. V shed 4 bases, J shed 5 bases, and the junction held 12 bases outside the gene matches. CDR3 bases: TGTGCCAGCAGCTCCCGTCGGCAGGGGGCAAATACTGAAGCTTTCTTT. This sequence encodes CASSSRRQGANTEAFF. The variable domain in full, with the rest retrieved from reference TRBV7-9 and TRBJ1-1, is DTGVSQNPRHKITKRGQNVTFRCDPISEHNRLYWYRQTLGQGPEFLTYFQNEAQLEKSRLLSDRFSAERPKGSFSTLEIQRTEQGDSAMYLCASSSRRQGANTEAFFGQGTRLTVV.

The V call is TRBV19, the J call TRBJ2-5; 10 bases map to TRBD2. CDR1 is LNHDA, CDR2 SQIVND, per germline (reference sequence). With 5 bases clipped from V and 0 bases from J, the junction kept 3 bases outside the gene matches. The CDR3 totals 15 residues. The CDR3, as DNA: TGTGCCAGTAGTCCCGGGACTAGCGACCAAGAGACCCAGTACTTC. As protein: CASSPGTSDQETQYF. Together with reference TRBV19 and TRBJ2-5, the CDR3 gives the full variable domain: DGGITQSPKYLFRKEGQNVTLSCEQNLNHDAMYWYRQDPGQGLRLIYYSQIVNDFQKGDIAEGYSVSREKKESFPLTVTSAQKNPTAFYLCASSPGTSDQETQYFGPGTRLLVL.

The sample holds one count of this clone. CDR3 bases: TGTGCCTGGGGGGGACTAGCGGGAGGGAACACCGGGGAGCTGTTTTTT. Protein: CAWGGLAGGNTGELFF. The rearrangement joins TRBV30 to TRBJ2-2; the match to TRBD2 covers 15 bases. V shed 5 bases and J 1 base; nucleotides not matched to a gene: 2. Germline V gene lookup returns CDR1 GTSNPN and CDR2 SVGIG (reference sequence). CDR3 length equals 16 residues.

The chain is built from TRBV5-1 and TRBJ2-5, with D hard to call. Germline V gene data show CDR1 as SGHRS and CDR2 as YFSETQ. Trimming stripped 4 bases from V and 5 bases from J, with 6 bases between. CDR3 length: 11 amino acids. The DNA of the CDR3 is TGCGCCAGCAGCCAGAGGGAGACCCAGTACTTC. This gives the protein CASSQRETQYF.

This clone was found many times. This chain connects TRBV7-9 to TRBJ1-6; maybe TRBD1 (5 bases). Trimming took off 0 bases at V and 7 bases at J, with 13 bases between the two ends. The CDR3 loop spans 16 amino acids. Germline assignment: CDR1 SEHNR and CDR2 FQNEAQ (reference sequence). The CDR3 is CASSLALGGGNSPLHF. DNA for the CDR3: TGTGCCAGCAGCTTAGCGCTGGGGGGAGGAAATTCACCCCTCCACTTT.